One sample yielded the 30 T cell receptor beta chains listed below, sequenced in a study of beta chain features in type 1 diabetes. Every isolated RNA sample was fully reverse transcribed, so sequencing captured expressed TCRB transcripts. Generated by immunoSEQ multiplex PCR, the TCRdb table keeps only in-frame clones and is missing some. The sample contains some 150,000 clones, roughly 9.7% of which appear only once. The specimen was central memory CD4+ T cells from blood. The source of these receptors is a woman between 40 and 55 years old in good health.

Ten or more counts support this clone. This chain links TRBV7-2 with TRBJ2-4; a weak D match, TRBD1 (7 bases). V was cut by 5 bases and J by 9 bases, with 20 bases left in between. CDR3 length: 15 residues. Germline CDR1 and CDR2: SGHTA and FQGNSA. The CDR3 reads CASSQGGGDSSIQYF. DNA of the CDR3: TGTGCCAGCAGCCAGGGGGGTGGCGACAGCTCCATTCAGTACTTC. The full variable domain, in which reference TRBV7-2 and TRBJ2-4 provide the parts outside the CDR3, is GAGVSQSPSNKVTEKGKDVELRCDPISGHTALYWYRQSLGQGLEFLIYFQGNSAPDKSGLPSDRFSAERTGGSVSTLTIQRTQQEDSAVYLCASSQGGGDSSIQYFGAGTRLSVL.

The table lists this clone with many counts. J is TRBJ2-2 and V is TRBV28; 11 nucleotides align to TRBD1. Germline lookup yields CDR1 MDHEN and CDR2 SYDVKM. This CDR3 is built from 13 residues. The V and J ends lost 4 bases and 14 bases, in that order; junction bases with no gene match: 6. The CDR3 loop reads CASSSPGTGGLFF. The CDR3 nucleotides read TGTGCCAGCAGTTCCCCTGGGACAGGGGGTCTGTTTTTT.

V is TRBV5-1 and J is TRBJ1-3, with 7 bases aligning to TRBD1. The V gene's germline CDR1 is SGHRS and CDR2 YFSETQ. This CDR3 has 15 residues. V shed 3 bases, J shed 7 bases, and the junction held 10 bases outside the gene matches. CDR3 sequence (DNA): TGCGCCAGCAGCTCAACAGGGGCGGATTGGAACACCATATATTTT. Amino acid sequence: CASSSTGADWNTIYF.

This clone was seen only a few times. The rearrangement joins TRBV7-9 to TRBJ2-7, with D maybe TRBD1 (6 bases). Germline V gives CDR1 SEHNR, CDR2 FQNEAQ (reference sequence). Trimming stripped 7 bases from V and 5 bases from J, with 15 bases between. The CDR3 contains 13 residues. The CDR3 nucleotides read TGTGCCAGCACATCCAGGGGCATCAACGAGCAGTACTTC. Translated: CASTSRGINEQYF.

In its sample, this clone was seen a few times. The V and J genes are TRBV19 and TRBJ2-5, with TRBD2 as a possible D gene (6 bases). Germline CDR1 LNHDA, CDR2 SQIVND (reference sequence). There are 15 residues in the CDR3. V gave up 3 bases and J gave up 0 bases, with 11 bases separating them. This CDR3 reads CASSMGGTYQETQYF. CDR3 DNA sequence: TGTGCCAGTAGTATGGGCGGGACGTACCAAGAGACCCAGTACTTC.

This clone was found a few times. This chain connects TRBV19 to TRBJ2-3; 12 bases match TRBD2. The CDR3 has 16 residues. V lost 6 bases, J lost 4 bases, and 8 bases stayed unmatched. From germline, CDR1 is LNHDA and CDR2 SQIVND (reference sequence). Here the CDR3 DNA reads TGTGCCAGTAGGAGGGCTAGCGGGGGGGCCCCAGATACGCAGTATTTT. Residues: CASRRASGGAPDTQYF.

On this clone itself: Other DNA sequences from this sample encode an identical CDR3 as well. The CDR3 DNA sequence: TGCGCCAGCAGCTTGACCGGGAGCTCCTACGAGCAGTACTTC. Residues: CASSLTGSSYEQYF. The rearrangement joins TRBV5-1 to TRBJ2-7, with TRBD2 as a possible D gene (6 bases). The CDR3 has 14 residues. V gave up 1 base and J gave up 0 bases, with 8 bases separating them. Germline V gene data show CDR1 as SGHRS and CDR2 as YFSETQ.

This chain uses TRBV2 with TRBJ2-6, with D uncertain. Trimming left V 2 bases short and J 0 bases short, with 2 bases between. Germline assignment: CDR1 SNHLY and CDR2 FYNNEI. This CDR3 comprises 14 residues. Here the CDR3 DNA reads TGTGCCAGCAGTGAACGCTCTGGGGCCAACGTCCTGACTTTC. Residues: CASSERSGANVLTF.

The chain links TRBV10-1 to TRBJ2-3; D might be TRBD2 (5 bases). Germline assignment: CDR1 WNHNN and CDR2 SYGVQD (reference sequence). The CDR3 is made up of 14 amino acids. Trimming stripped 5 bases from V and 6 bases from J, with 15 bases between. In DNA form, the CDR3 reads TGCGCCAGCAGTCTCCGGGGAGATCGGGATACGCAGTATTTT. This codes for CASSLRGDRDTQYF.

This clone occurred many times. This rearrangement joins TRBV29-1 to TRBJ2-1, with D uncertain. The CDR3 covers 11 residues. The V gene lost 5 bases and the J gene lost 9 bases, with 11 bases spanning the gap. CDR1 is SQVTM and CDR2 is ANQGSEA in the germline V gene. The CDR3 coding sequence is TGCAGCGTTACAGTGAGCCGTGAGCAGTTCTTC. It codes for CSVTVSREQFF.

In its sample, this clone was seen a few times. The chain links TRBV4-3 to TRBJ2-5; tentative D call: TRBD2 (7 bases). The CDR3 sequence is 17 residues long. Per germline, CDR1 LGHNA and CDR2 YSLEER. The V gene lost 2 bases and the J gene lost 3 bases, with 19 bases spanning the gap. The CDR3 sequence: CASSQRGGGTGKETQYF. The CDR3 coding sequence is TGCGCCAGCAGCCAAAGGGGGGGAGGAACGGGGAAAGAGACCCAGTACTTC.

This sequence joins TRBV7-2 and TRBJ1-6, with 7 bases lining up with TRBD1. The V gene's germline CDR1 is SGHTA and CDR2 FQGNSA. Germline trimming cut 6 bases from V and 10 bases from J; bases unmatched to any gene: 9. This CDR3 is 14 amino acids long. This CDR3 is CASRGQLSASPLHF. The CDR3 DNA follows: TGTGCCAGCAGGGGACAGTTGTCGGCCTCACCCCTCCACTTT.

This clone occurred a few times. The V and J genes are TRBV6-5 and TRBJ2-7, with 7 bases that match TRBD1. This CDR3 has 12 amino acids. Trimming removed 10 bases from V and 3 bases from J; junction bases left unmatched: 6. CDR1 MNHEY and CDR2 SVGAGI come from the germline V gene. CDR3 loop: CATGQASYEQYF. The CDR3 DNA is TGTGCCACTGGACAGGCCAGCTACGAGCAGTACTTC.

This clone was detected only once. V and J are TRBV4-1 and TRBJ1-5; tentatively, D is TRBD1 (5 bases). The CDR3 covers 15 residues. The germline V gene has CDR1 MGHRA and CDR2 YSYEKL. Trimming stripped 3 bases from V and 7 bases from J, with 16 bases between. This CDR3 reads CASSHDGGLGQPQHF. The CDR3 DNA is TGCGCCAGCAGCCATGACGGGGGTCTTGGCCAGCCCCAGCATTTT.

This chain connects TRBV29-1 to TRBJ2-2; 12 bases are shared with TRBD1. V dropped 4 bases and J dropped 6; count of bases not matched to a gene: 6. From germline, CDR1 is SQVTM and CDR2 ANQGSEA. This CDR3 is built from 15 residues. The CDR3 nucleotides are TGCAGCGTTGTTGGGGGACAGGGGGCCTCCGGGGAGCTGTTTTTT. Translating gives CSVVGGQGASGELFF.

The gene calls are TRBV19 and TRBJ1-2; 7 bases are shared with TRBD1. Germline trimming cut 3 bases from V and 3 bases from J; bases unmatched to any gene: 7. CDR1 and CDR2 (germline): LNHDA, SQIVND (reference sequence). The CDR3 length is 15 residues. The CDR3 nucleotides are TGTGCCAGTAGTATGGGGACAGACTCATACTATGGCTACACCTTC. This translates into CASSMGTDSYYGYTF.

The chain employs TRBV27 and TRBJ2-3; the match to TRBD2 covers 9 bases. The V gene's germline CDR1 is MNHEY and CDR2 SMNVEV (reference sequence). Trimming cost V 7 bases and J 0 bases; bases outside gene matches: 2. The CDR3 consists of 14 residues. This CDR3 reads CASTAGGSTDTQYF. CDR3 sequence (DNA): TGTGCCAGCACCGCGGGGGGGAGCACAGATACGCAGTATTTT.

V and J are TRBV10-3 and TRBJ1-2; 9 positions match TRBD1. Germline V gene sequence: CDR1 ENHRY, CDR2 SYGVKD. This CDR3 contains 14 residues. J was trimmed by 8 bases and V by 4 bases; bases with no gene match: 8. In nucleotides, the CDR3 is TGTGCCATCAGTGGGACAGGGGAGGTCGAGGGCTACACCTTC. This codes for CAISGTGEVEGYTF.

This clone was observed a handful of times. This chain links TRBV7-9 with TRBJ2-7; 7 positions match TRBD1. With V trimmed by 1 base and J by 1 base, 1 base remained unmatched. Germline lookup yields CDR1 SEHNR and CDR2 FQNEAQ (reference sequence). CDR3 length: 14 amino acids. The CDR3 reads CASSLGDRSYEQYF. In DNA form, the CDR3 reads TGTGCCAGCAGCTTAGGGGACAGATCCTACGAGCAGTACTTC.

This clone was seen ten or more times. The genes are TRBV5-6 and TRBJ2-5; possible D gene TRBD2, 6 bases. Germline V gene lookup returns CDR1 SGHDT and CDR2 YYEEEE. The CDR3 covers 15 residues. The V end lost 3 bases, the J end lost 5 bases, and 17 bases lay between the germline ends. The CDR3 coding sequence is TGTGCCAGCAGCTCCTGGCCGGGAGACGGGGAGACCCAGTACTTC. Its translation is CASSSWPGDGETQYF.

A few counts support this clone. V is TRBV19 and J is TRBJ2-1; tentative D call: TRBD1 (6 bases). Looked up from germline, CDR1 is LNHDA and CDR2 is SQIVND (reference sequence). V lost 7 bases and J 3 bases, leaving 22 bases between the germline ends. The length of the CDR3 is 17 residues. CDR3 in amino acids: CASTKRTGSQNYNEQFF. In DNA, the CDR3 is TGTGCCAGTACCAAGCGTACAGGGAGCCAAAACTACAATGAGCAGTTCTTC.

This clone has just a few counts. V gene TRBV29-1 combines with J gene TRBJ2-1; TRBD2 aligns across 9 bases. CDR3 length: 15 amino acids. Unmatched junction bases numbered 4, after V lost 4 bases and J lost 0 bases. Per germline, CDR1 SQVTM and CDR2 ANQGSEA. The CDR3 bases are TGCAGCGTTGCAAGCGGGGGGAGCTCCTACAATGAGCAGTTCTTC. It translates to CSVASGGSSYNEQFF.

V is TRBV6-5 and J is TRBJ2-7; 8 bases align to TRBD1. Germline lookup yields CDR1 MNHEY and CDR2 SVGAGI. J gave up 4 bases and V 2 bases, and 7 bases lay outside the gene matches. This CDR3 is built from 15 residues. In nucleotides, the CDR3 is TGTGCCAGCAGTTACCGGCCGGGACAGGATTACGAGCAGTACTTC. Translated, it gives CASSYRPGQDYEQYF.

The chain uses TRBV29-1 and TRBJ2-5, with D possibly matching TRBD2 (6 bases). The CDR3 has 12 residues. V was clipped by 6 bases and J by 1 base, with 9 bases between them. Germline V gene data show CDR1 as SQVTM and CDR2 as ANQGSEA. CDR3 sequence reads: CSVRDGQETQYF. Here the CDR3 DNA reads TGCAGCGTGCGGGACGGCCAAGAGACCCAGTACTTC.

This chain connects TRBV6-1 to TRBJ1-5; the D is unclear. The CDR3 runs 13 residues. The V gene's germline CDR1 is MNHNS and CDR2 SASEGT. V lost 2 bases, J lost 4 bases, and 6 bases lay in between. This CDR3 reads CASSERENQPQHF. The DNA for the CDR3 is TGTGCCAGCAGTGAACGGGAGAATCAGCCCCAGCATTTT.

The table lists this clone with a few counts. This sequence joins TRBV25-1 and TRBJ2-5, with 9 bases lining up with TRBD2. CDR1 and CDR2 (germline): MGHDK, SYGVNS. The CDR3 consists of 15 residues. The trim removed 3 bases at V and 2 bases at J, leaving 4 bases unmatched. CDR3 residues: CASSDWLAGQETQYF. The CDR3 nucleotides are TGTGCCAGCAGTGACTGGCTAGCGGGACAAGAGACCCAGTACTTC. Complete variable domain (other parts from reference TRBV25-1 and TRBJ2-5): EADIYQTPRYLVIGTGKKITLECSQTMGHDKMYWYQQDPGMELHLIHYSYGVNSTEKGDLSSESTVSRIRTEHFPLTLESARPSHTSQYLCASSDWLAGQETQYFGPGTRLLVL.

This clone was found a few times. V and J are TRBV4-3 and TRBJ1-5; D not certain. The germline V and J ends were trimmed by 0 bases and 6 bases, with 6 bases remaining between them. The CDR3 is 13 amino acids. Germline V gene sequence: CDR1 LGHNA, CDR2 YSLEER. CDR3 amino acids: CASSQDEGQPQHF. In nucleotides, the CDR3 is TGCGCCAGCAGCCAAGATGAGGGTCAGCCCCAGCATTTT.

In this sample, this clone turned up a few times. CDR3 nucleotides: TGTGCCAGCAGACTAGCTGGGGCCAACGTCCTGACTTTC. Its protein is CASRLAGANVLTF. The chain uses TRBV6-5 and TRBJ2-6, with D tentatively TRBD2 (5 bases). The CDR3 runs to 13 residues. V was clipped by 6 bases and J by 2 bases, with 5 bases between them. CDR1 and CDR2 (germline): MNHEY, SVGAGI.

This clone appeared a few times. The genes are TRBV9 and TRBJ2-3; D is perhaps TRBD2 (6 bases). The V end was cut by 7 bases, the J end by 4 bases, with 13 bases between. This CDR3 has 13 amino acids. Germline assignment: CDR1 SGDLS and CDR2 YYNGEE. CDR3 bases: TGTGCCAGCTCCTGGGGCGGGGCAGATACGCAGTATTTT. Its translation is CASSWGGADTQYF.

This clone was seen only a few times. V and J are TRBV5-5 and TRBJ2-2; D is unresolved. Germline CDR1 SGHKS, CDR2 YYEKEE (reference sequence). The CDR3 consists of 15 residues. The V end lost 0 bases, the J end lost 3 bases, and 9 bases lay between the germline ends. This CDR3 reads CASSLVLAHTGELFF. Written as DNA, the CDR3 is TGTGCCAGCAGCTTGGTCTTAGCACACACCGGGGAGCTGTTTTTT. The entire variable domain, with the rest obtained from reference TRBV5-5 and TRBJ2-2, is as follows: DAGVTQSPTHLIKTRGQQVTLRCSPISGHKSVSWYQQVLGQGPQFIFQYYEKEERGRGNFPDRFSARQFPNYSSELNVNALLLGDSALYLCASSLVLAHTGELFFGEGSRLTVL.